The T cell receptor beta chain under discussion was sequenced for a study of response to subunit inactivated influenza vaccine. MiXCR was run by TCRdb on the RT-PCR reads, yielding one entry per CDR3 protein. This sample has about 540,000 distinct CDR3 sequences, with roughly 25% found just once. Looked up from germline, CDR1 is DFQATT and CDR2 is SNEGSKA (reference sequence). This CDR3 is 14 amino acids long. Trimming removed 1 base at V and 2 bases at J, with 10 bases between. The same sample was also studied in work on T cells expressing NK-cell markers. From that study: 5'RACE template switching with UMIs produced the TCR beta cDNA. Sorting was limited to alpha-beta TCR-expressing T cells with an anti-gamma-delta TCR antibody in several experiments. Where several donors were concerned, these clonotypes also led the CD3+CD56-NKG2C+ fraction.

This sequence was found in a man aged 45 to 65 who received an inactivated influenza vaccine. V usage is TRBV20-1 and J usage is TRBJ2-3, with D uncertain. The specimen was CD4+ T cells sorted from PBMCs, collected roughly 12 days after vaccination. CDR3 DNA sequence: TGCAGTGCTAGAGGGGTTCATCTCACAGATACGCAGTATTTT. Amino acids: CSARGVHLTDTQYF.